The rows below give T cell receptor beta chains drawn from one sample of a study of OX40 agonist ivuxolimab in advanced cancers. Some clones are missing from TCRdb's copy, which holds only in-frame ones; the method was immunoSEQ multiplex PCR. The sample yields 70,000 to 80,000 clones, approximately 93% seen once. Source: CD4+ or CD8+ T cells sorted from blood, taken in a trial of the OX40 agonist ivuxolimab. These receptors all stem from an adult with an advanced solid tumor such as melanoma, head and neck, liver or kidney cancer. CDR3s include the opening cysteine and the closing phenylalanine or tryptophan. A D gene is named only where the DNA matches it firmly. The size entry is marked missing in some rows and otherwise reads once, few, many or a size class.

D gene: TRBD1; J gene: TRBJ1-4; V gene: TRBV5-8; clone size: NA; CDR3 protein: CASSLHYRGSGATNEKLFF; CDR3 DNA: TGTGCCAGCAGCTTGCATTACAGGGGAAGCGGGGCAACTAATGAAAAACTGTTTTTT
D gene: NA; J gene: TRBJ1-1; V gene: TRBV7-8; clone size: NA; CDR3 protein: CASSALPEAFF; CDR3 DNA: TGTGCCAGCAGCGCCCTCCCTGAAGCTTTCTTT
D gene: NA; J gene: TRBJ2-7; V gene: TRBV19; clone size: NA; CDR3 protein: CASSYSFSYEQYF; CDR3 DNA: TGTGCCAGTAGCTACAGCTTTTCCTACGAGCAGTACTTC
D gene: NA; J gene: TRBJ2-5; V gene: TRBV29-1; clone size: NA; CDR3 protein: CSCRAETQYF; CDR3 DNA: TGCAGCTGCAGGGCTGAGACCCAGTACTTC
D gene: NA; J gene: TRBJ2-1; V gene: TRBV6-1; clone size: once; CDR3 protein: CASKEYNEQFF; CDR3 DNA: TGTGCCAGCAAGGAATACAATGAGCAGTTCTTC
D gene: NA; J gene: TRBJ1-2; V gene: TRBV29-1; clone size: NA; CDR3 protein: CSVDGGLGGYTF; CDR3 DNA: TGCAGCGTTGACGGAGGGCTAGGTGGCTACACCTTC
D gene: NA; J gene: TRBJ2-7; V gene: TRBV6-1; clone size: NA; CDR3 protein: CASSVGQPYEQYF; CDR3 DNA: TGTGCCAGCAGTGTGGGGCAGCCCTACGAGCAGTACTTC
D gene: NA; J gene: TRBJ2-1; V gene: TRBV9; clone size: NA; CDR3 protein: CASSRGSIHEQFF; CDR3 DNA: TGTGCCAGCAGCCGCGGGTCTATCCATGAGCAGTTCTTC
D gene: TRBD1; J gene: TRBJ2-5; V gene: TRBV10-3; clone size: NA; CDR3 protein: CAISKTGETLETQYF; CDR3 DNA: TGTGCCATCAGCAAGACAGGGGAGACTCTGGAGACCCAGTACTTC
D gene: NA; J gene: TRBJ2-2; V gene: TRBV7-3; clone size: NA; CDR3 protein: CASSLTGELFF; CDR3 DNA: TGTGCCAGCAGCTTAACCGGGGAGCTGTTTTTT
D gene: NA; J gene: TRBJ2-5; V gene: TRBV9; clone size: NA; CDR3 protein: CASSLGSGETQYF; CDR3 DNA: TGTGCCAGCAGCCTAGGGAGCGGGGAGACCCAGTACTTC
D gene: NA; J gene: TRBJ1-3; V gene: TRBV9; clone size: NA; CDR3 protein: CASSEYLSSGNTIYF; CDR3 DNA: TGTGCCAGCAGCGAATATCTAAGCTCTGGAAACACCATATATTTT
D gene: TRBD2; J gene: TRBJ2-7; V gene: TRBV6-1; clone size: once; CDR3 protein: CASSEIAGGFNEQYF; CDR3 DNA: TGTGCCAGCAGTGAAATAGCGGGAGGGTTCAACGAGCAGTACTTC
D gene: NA; J gene: TRBJ1-2; V gene: TRBV7-9; clone size: NA; CDR3 protein: CASSLAPGRDDYGYTF; CDR3 DNA: TGTGCCAGCAGCTTAGCCCCTGGCAGGGATGACTATGGCTACACCTTC
D gene: NA; J gene: TRBJ1-2; V gene: TRBV5-1; clone size: once; CDR3 protein: CASSLMTDGHGYTF; CDR3 DNA: TGCGCCAGCAGCTTGATGACTGACGGTCATGGCTACACCTTC
D gene: NA; J gene: TRBJ2-2; V gene: TRBV4-1; clone size: NA; CDR3 protein: CASSQVYYTGELFF; CDR3 DNA: TGCGCCAGCAGCCAAGTTTATTATACCGGGGAGCTGTTTTTT
D gene: TRBD2; J gene: TRBJ2-1; V gene: TRBV6-4; clone size: NA; CDR3 protein: CASSQAGAYNEQFF; CDR3 DNA: TGTGCCAGCAGCCAAGCGGGGGCATACAATGAGCAGTTCTTC
D gene: NA; J gene: TRBJ2-5; V gene: TRBV9; clone size: NA; CDR3 protein: CASSADGGPFGETQYF; CDR3 DNA: TGTGCCAGCAGCGCGGACGGGGGGCCGTTTGGGGAGACCCAGTACTTC
D gene: NA; J gene: TRBJ2-1; V gene: TRBV5-1; clone size: NA; CDR3 protein: CASSLGHKSSYNEQFF; CDR3 DNA: TGCGCCAGCAGCTTGGGACACAAGAGCTCCTACAATGAGCAGTTCTTC
D gene: NA; J gene: TRBJ2-5; V gene: TRBV5-1; clone size: NA; CDR3 protein: CASSFGGGGETQYF; CDR3 DNA: TGCGCCAGCAGCTTTGGGGGCGGAGGGGAGACCCAGTACTTC
D gene: NA; J gene: TRBJ2-1; V gene: TRBV11-3; clone size: NA; CDR3 protein: CASSLGITNEQFF; CDR3 DNA: TGTGCCAGCAGCTTAGGAATTACTAATGAGCAGTTCTTC
D gene: TRBD2; J gene: TRBJ2-3; V gene: TRBV7-3; clone size: NA; CDR3 protein: CASSRRASGRPYSTDTQYF; CDR3 DNA: TGTGCCAGCAGCCGAAGGGCTAGCGGGAGGCCATATAGCACAGATACGCAGTATTTT
D gene: NA; J gene: TRBJ1-5; V gene: TRBV27; clone size: NA; CDR3 protein: CASSSYTGSNQPQHF; CDR3 DNA: TGTGCCAGCAGTTCCTACACGGGTAGCAATCAGCCCCAGCATTTT
D gene: NA; J gene: TRBJ2-2; V gene: TRBV27; clone size: NA; CDR3 protein: CASSFYGDTGELFF; CDR3 DNA: TGTGCCAGCAGTTTTTATGGGGACACCGGGGAGCTGTTTTTT
D gene: TRBD1; J gene: TRBJ1-1; V gene: TRBV23-1; clone size: NA; CDR3 protein: CASSQSGRGRLNTEAFF; CDR3 DNA: TGCGCCAGCAGTCAATCGGGCAGGGGGCGTTTAAACACTGAAGCTTTCTTT
D gene: NA; J gene: TRBJ1-2; V gene: TRBV6-5; clone size: NA; CDR3 protein: CASSYSSGYTF; CDR3 DNA: TGTGCCAGCAGTTACTCTAGTGGCTACACCTTC
D gene: NA; J gene: TRBJ1-1; V gene: TRBV19; clone size: NA; CDR3 protein: CASSIGRAGTEAFF; CDR3 DNA: TGTGCCAGTAGTATAGGCAGGGCAGGGACTGAAGCTTTCTTT
D gene: TRBD1; J gene: TRBJ1-5; V gene: TRBV27; clone size: NA; CDR3 protein: CASSSRQGDQPQHF; CDR3 DNA: TGTGCCAGCAGTTCCAGACAGGGTGATCAGCCCCAGCATTTT
D gene: NA; J gene: TRBJ2-1; V gene: TRBV11-2; clone size: NA; CDR3 protein: CASSLGRTTNNEQFF; CDR3 DNA: TGTGCCAGCAGCTTAGGCAGGACGACTAACAATGAGCAGTTCTTC
D gene: NA; J gene: TRBJ2-7; V gene: TRBV19; clone size: NA; CDR3 protein: CASSIDLRRDGEQYF; CDR3 DNA: TGTGCCAGTAGTATAGATCTTCGGAGGGATGGCGAGCAGTACTTC
D gene: NA; J gene: TRBJ2-3; V gene: TRBV13; clone size: once; CDR3 protein: CASSPPPRGTDTQYF; CDR3 DNA: TGTGCCAGCAGCCCCCCCCCGCGGGGCACAGATACGCAGTATTTT
D gene: NA; J gene: TRBJ2-1; V gene: TRBV6-6; clone size: NA; CDR3 protein: CASSSETGYEQFF; CDR3 DNA: TGTGCCAGCAGTTCGGAAACAGGGTACGAGCAGTTCTTC
D gene: TRBD1; J gene: TRBJ1-2; V gene: TRBV27; clone size: medium-sized; CDR3 protein: CASSSGQGYGYTF; CDR3 DNA: TGTGCCAGCAGTTCCGGACAGGGGTATGGCTACACCTTC
D gene: NA; J gene: TRBJ1-2; V gene: TRBV25-1; clone size: NA; CDR3 protein: CATDSNGYTF; CDR3 DNA: TGTGCCACTGACAGCAATGGCTACACCTTC
D gene: NA; J gene: TRBJ2-6; V gene: TRBV27; clone size: NA; CDR3 protein: CASSLGGTISGANVLTF; CDR3 DNA: TGTGCCAGCAGTTTGGGGGGTACTATCTCTGGGGCCAACGTCCTGACTTTC
D gene: NA; J gene: TRBJ2-7; V gene: TRBV5-1; clone size: NA; CDR3 protein: CASSFKLDSPYEQYF; CDR3 DNA: TGCGCCAGCAGCTTCAAGTTGGACAGCCCCTACGAGCAGTACTTC
D gene: TRBD2; J gene: TRBJ2-1; V gene: TRBV2; clone size: NA; CDR3 protein: CASRNSGSSTYNEQFF; CDR3 DNA: TGTGCCAGCAGGAATAGCGGGAGTAGCACCTACAATGAGCAGTTCTTC
D gene: NA; J gene: TRBJ2-3; V gene: TRBV28; clone size: NA; CDR3 protein: CASTRTDTQYF; CDR3 DNA: TGTGCCAGCACAAGGACAGATACGCAGTATTTT
D gene: NA; J gene: TRBJ2-7; V gene: TRBV2; clone size: NA; CDR3 protein: CASKTYEQYF; CDR3 DNA: TGTGCCAGCAAGACCTACGAGCAGTACTTC
D gene: TRBD2; J gene: TRBJ2-3; V gene: TRBV13; clone size: once; CDR3 protein: CASSTRLAGSTTDTQYF; CDR3 DNA: TGTGCCAGCAGCACACGACTAGCGGGGAGTACAACAGATACGCAGTATTTT